The 27 T cell receptor beta chains listed next were all sequenced from one sample in a study of long-term antiretroviral therapy in people with HIV. With survey level as its setting, the immunoSEQ assay was v3.0. Assay used: immunoSEQ multiplex PCR; TCRdb lists only in-frame clones, some missing. This table has roughly 18,000 clones, more than 80% appearing once. Sequencing was performed on unsorted PBMCs, taken 4.2 years after starting antiretroviral therapy. Receptors were obtained from a man aged 50 or older with HIV.

V gene TRBV2 combines with J gene TRBJ2-7, with a possible D match to TRBD1 (6 bases). V was trimmed by 4 bases and J by 2 bases, leaving 12 bases between them. The CDR3 loop spans 14 amino acids. Germline V gene data show CDR1 as SNHLY and CDR2 as FYNNEI. CDR3 in DNA: TGTGCCAGCAGTGTGGGGGACACAACCTACGAGCAGTACTTC. This translates into CASSVGDTTYEQYF.

The J gene is TRBJ2-3, the V gene TRBV4-1; the D is unclear. There are 16 residues in the CDR3. The V gene's germline CDR1 is MGHRA and CDR2 YSYEKL. The V end was cut by 0 bases, the J end by 2 bases, with 12 bases between. The CDR3: CASSQEQRVDTDTQYF. Here the CDR3 DNA reads TGCGCCAGCAGCCAAGAACAAAGGGTTGACACAGATACGCAGTATTTT.

This clone was picked up a small number of times. This sequence joins TRBV4-1 and TRBJ2-5, with no clear D. V shed 0 bases and J shed 1 base, with 12 bases lying between them. CDR1 MGHRA and CDR2 YSYEKL come from the germline V gene. The CDR3 has 16 residues. The CDR3 coding sequence is TGCGCCAGCAGCCAAGATTCGTCGGCGGTCCAAGAGACCCAGTACTTC. It yields the protein CASSQDSSAVQETQYF.

This clone occurred a few times. The CDR3 region is CASSQDSYYEQYF. The CDR3 nucleotides read TGCGCCAGCAGCCAAGACAGTTATTACGAGCAGTACTTC. The chain joins TRBV4-1 to TRBJ2-7; D gene ambiguous. The germline V and J ends were trimmed by 0 bases and 4 bases, with 7 bases remaining between them. Per germline, CDR1 MGHRA and CDR2 YSYEKL. The CDR3 contains 13 residues.

The chain carries TRBV7-6 and TRBJ1-2; D is unclear. The CDR3 contains 14 residues. Germline V lookup: CDR1 SGHVS, CDR2 FNYEAQ. Deletions cut 5 bases from V and 5 bases from J, with 15 bases between. CDR3 sequence reads: CASSPGRQLYGYTF. Written as DNA, the CDR3 is TGTGCCAGCAGCCCCGGACGGCAACTATATGGCTACACCTTC.

The chain employs TRBV2 and TRBJ1-4; TRBD1 matches 9 bases. In germline, CDR1 is SNHLY, CDR2 FYNNEI. This CDR3 spans 14 amino acids. V lost 5 bases to trimming and J lost 8 bases; unmatched junction nucleotides: 6. In DNA form, the CDR3 reads TGTGCCAGCAGTAGCGGGACAGGGCTAGAAAAACTGTTTTTT. Translating it yields CASSSGTGLEKLFF.

The chain joins TRBV27 to TRBJ2-7; D gene unclear. The CDR3 sequence is 13 residues long. Looked up from germline, CDR1 is MNHEY and CDR2 is SMNVEV (reference sequence). Trimming pared 6 bases from V and 0 bases from J, leaving 9 bases between. CDR3 DNA sequence: TGTGCCAGCAGCCGTGAGAACTCCTACGAGCAGTACTTC. Amino acid sequence: CASSRENSYEQYF.

The chain has TRBV30 and TRBJ2-5; possible D gene TRBD1, 5 bases. Germline CDR1 is GTSNPN and CDR2 is SVGIG (reference sequence). Trimming removed 0 bases at V and 11 bases at J, with 13 bases between. CDR3 length: 12 amino acids. The chain's CDR3 is CAWSVQESEQYF. The CDR3 DNA reads as TGTGCCTGGAGTGTACAGGAGAGTGAGCAGTACTTC. Combining the CDR3 with reference TRBV30 and TRBJ2-5 gives the whole variable domain SQTIHQWPATLVQPVGSPLSLECTVEGTSNPNLYWYRQAAGRGLQLLFYSVGIGQISSEVPQNLSASRPQDRQFILSSKKLLLSDSGFYLCAWSVQESEQYFGPGTRLLVL.

The chain employs TRBV14 and TRBJ1-1; tentatively, D is TRBD1 (6 bases). The CDR3 runs 15 residues. Trimming shortened V by 4 bases and J by 3 bases, and 15 bases separated the two germline ends. Germline CDR1 is SGHDN and CDR2 is FVKESK. The CDR3 loop reads CASSPLQGEYTEAFF. The CDR3 DNA reads TGTGCCAGCAGCCCGCTACAGGGAGAATACACTGAAGCTTTCTTT.

The chain combines TRBV7-9 with TRBJ2-1, with TRBD1 identical over 10 bases. J lost 3 bases, V lost 5 bases, and 4 bases had no gene match. CDR1 SEHNR and CDR2 FQNEAQ come from the germline V gene (reference sequence). The CDR3 is 15 amino acids. CDR3 sequence: CASSGGQGFYNEQFF. CDR3 in DNA: TGTGCCAGCAGCGGGGGACAGGGGTTCTACAATGAGCAGTTCTTC.

In this sample, this clone turned up once. The rearrangement links TRBV27 to TRBJ2-7, with TRBD1 identical over 9 bases. The CDR3 is 15 amino acids. The germline gives CDR1 MNHEY, CDR2 SMNVEV (reference sequence). The V gene end was trimmed by 2 bases and the J gene end by 3 bases; junction bases not matched to a gene: 5. CDR3: CASSLAPGQGYEQYF. CDR3 in DNA: TGTGCCAGCAGTTTAGCCCCGGGACAGGGCTACGAGCAGTACTTC.

The chain combines TRBV12-2 with TRBJ1-1; TRBD1, the table's D call, lacks a check against the DNA. TRBV12-2 is tagged as a pseudogene. The CDR3 is 15 amino acids. The chain's CDR3 is CASRLSSPYITEAFF. The CDR3 DNA reads TGTGCAAGTCGCTTATCGTCCCCTTACATCACTGAAGCTTTCTTT.

The J gene is TRBJ1-3, the V gene TRBV7-3; D ambiguous. Per the germline V gene, CDR1 is SGHTA and CDR2 is FQGTGA. This CDR3 has 16 residues. With 1 base removed from V and 1 base from J, the gap between germline ends came to 11 bases. CDR3 DNA: TGTGCCAGCAGCTTAAAGATGAGGGTTTCTGGAAACACCATATATTTT. It translates to CASSLKMRVSGNTIYF.

This clone was seen only once. The chain carries TRBV10-2 and TRBJ2-1, with 8 bases identical to TRBD2. J lost 4 bases, V lost 0 bases, and 5 bases had no gene match. This CDR3 has 16 residues. Germline CDR1 and CDR2: WSHSY and SAAADI. CDR3 bases: TGCGCCAGCAGTGAGTCGATCGCGGGGGGATACAATGAGCAGTTCTTC. Residues: CASSESIAGGYNEQFF.

The V and J genes are TRBV19 and TRBJ1-5, with no clear D. This CDR3 has 15 residues. Trimming removed 6 bases from V and 7 bases from J, with 19 bases in between. Germline V gives CDR1 LNHDA, CDR2 SQIVND (reference sequence). In DNA form, the CDR3 reads TGTGCCAGTAGCCAGAGTGGTCCGTCTCGACAGCCCCAGCATTTT. Its translation: CASSQSGPSRQPQHF.

This chain uses TRBV27 with TRBJ2-7; D gene uncertain. Deletions cut 8 bases from V and 0 bases from J, with 8 bases between. The CDR3 has 12 amino acids. Germline V gives CDR1 MNHEY, CDR2 SMNVEV (reference sequence). CDR3 protein: CASYGSSYEQYF. CDR3 DNA: TGTGCCAGCTACGGGTCCTCCTACGAGCAGTACTTC.

The chain carries TRBV5-5 and TRBJ2-3; tentative D call: TRBD1 (5 bases). The CDR3 covers 13 residues. The V and J ends lost 2 bases and 6 bases respectively, with 10 bases between them. CDR1 SGHKS and CDR2 YYEKEE come from the germline V gene (reference sequence). The chain's CDR3 is CASSFQGWDTQYF. CDR3 DNA sequence: TGTGCCAGCAGCTTTCAGGGATGGGATACGCAGTATTTT.

This rearrangement joins TRBV7-9 to TRBJ1-3; D gene unclear. The germline CDR1 and CDR2 sequences are SEHNR and FQNEAQ (reference sequence). With 4 bases removed from V and 4 bases from J, the gap between germline ends came to 14 bases. The CDR3 is made up of 15 amino acids. As DNA, the CDR3 is TGTGCCAGCAGCTCGGGGAAGTTATGGGGAAACACCATATATTTT. This encodes CASSSGKLWGNTIYF.

V and J are TRBV5-1 and TRBJ2-3; TRBD1 or TRBD2 may be the D gene (5 bases each). The CDR3 sequence is 15 residues long. V gave up 4 bases and J gave up 3 bases, with 15 bases separating them. Germline assignment: CDR1 SGHRS and CDR2 YFSETQ. CDR3 loop: CASSLSGTMTDTQYF. Here the CDR3 DNA reads TGCGCCAGCAGCCTTTCCGGGACGATGACAGATACGCAGTATTTT.

V is TRBV5-6 and J is TRBJ1-1; D is undetermined. Germline lookup yields CDR1 SGHDT and CDR2 YYEEEE. The V end lost 0 bases, the J end lost 2 bases, and 5 bases lay between the germline ends. This CDR3 comprises 13 residues. CDR3 DNA sequence: TGTGCCAGCAGCTTGGGCCGAAACACTGAAGCTTTCTTT. It yields the protein CASSLGRNTEAFF.

The chain is built from TRBV2 and TRBJ2-2, with 8 positions matching TRBD2. Germline loops: CDR1 SNHLY, CDR2 FYNNEI. This CDR3 region has 15 residues. The junction had 7 bases not matched to a gene; V was cut back by 6 bases and J by 4 bases. CDR3 sequence: CASSGGAVGTGELFF. CDR3 nucleotide sequence: TGTGCCAGCAGCGGGGGGGCCGTTGGCACCGGGGAGCTGTTTTTT.

The chain is built from TRBV11-2 and TRBJ1-1; 7 nucleotides agree with TRBD1. This CDR3 comprises 12 residues. V lost 0 bases and J lost 8; bases outside the gene matches: 0. Germline lookup yields CDR1 SGHAT and CDR2 FQNNGV. As DNA, the CDR3 is TGTGCCAGCAGCTTAGAGGACAGGGAAGCTTTCTTT. Its protein product is CASSLEDREAFF.

The gene calls are TRBV29-1 and TRBJ2-1; D might be TRBD1 (5 bases). The CDR3 has 15 amino acids. The V gene lost 0 bases and the J gene lost 4 bases, with 13 bases spanning the gap. CDR1 SQVTM and CDR2 ANQGSEA come from the germline V gene. The CDR3 is CSVEEAGNNYNEQFF. DNA of the CDR3: TGCAGCGTTGAAGAAGCAGGGAACAATTACAATGAGCAGTTCTTC.

In nucleotides, the CDR3 is TGCGCCAGCAGCCAAGATCGGGGCACAGAAGCTTTCTTT. The encoded protein is CASSQDRGTEAFF. The chain combines TRBV4-3 with TRBJ1-1, with D perhaps matching TRBD1 (5 bases). This CDR3 comprises 13 residues. Deletions cut 0 bases from V and 8 bases from J, with 10 bases between. Germline CDR1 reads LGHNA; CDR2 reads YSLEER.

This chain uses TRBV6-6 with TRBJ2-1; 10 nucleotides line up with TRBD2. The CDR3 runs to 15 residues. J gave up 10 bases and V 2 bases, and 8 bases lay outside the gene matches. CDR1 MNHNY and CDR2 SVGAGI come from the germline V gene (reference sequence). CDR3: CASSYGGSGGKEQFF. The CDR3 nucleotides are TGTGCCAGCAGTTACGGGGGTAGCGGGGGGAAGGAGCAGTTCTTC.

This clone was counted a single time. The chain links TRBV1 to TRBJ1-4; the table names TRBD1, a call not compared with the DNA. TRBV1 is listed as a pseudogene. The CDR3 spans 17 residues. CDR3 bases: TGCACCAGCTACCTTCGATCGGGGGACAGCTTGGGTGAAAAACTGTTTTTT. Protein sequence: CTSYLRSGDSLGEKLFF.

The chain joins TRBV19 to TRBJ1-5, with 9 bases lining up with TRBD1. The germline V gene has CDR1 LNHDA and CDR2 SQIVND (reference sequence). This CDR3 is 15 amino acids long. J lost 5 bases, V lost 5 bases, and 7 bases had no gene match. The CDR3 reads CASSPRQGDHQPQHF. Here the CDR3 DNA reads TGTGCCAGTAGTCCCCGACAGGGGGATCATCAGCCCCAGCATTTT. The variable domain in full, with the rest retrieved from reference TRBV19 and TRBJ1-5, is DGGITQSPKYLFRKEGQNVTLSCEQNLNHDAMYWYRQDPGQGLRLIYYSQIVNDFQKGDIAEGYSVSREKKESFPLTVTSAQKNPTAFYLCASSPRQGDHQPQHFGDGTRLSIL.